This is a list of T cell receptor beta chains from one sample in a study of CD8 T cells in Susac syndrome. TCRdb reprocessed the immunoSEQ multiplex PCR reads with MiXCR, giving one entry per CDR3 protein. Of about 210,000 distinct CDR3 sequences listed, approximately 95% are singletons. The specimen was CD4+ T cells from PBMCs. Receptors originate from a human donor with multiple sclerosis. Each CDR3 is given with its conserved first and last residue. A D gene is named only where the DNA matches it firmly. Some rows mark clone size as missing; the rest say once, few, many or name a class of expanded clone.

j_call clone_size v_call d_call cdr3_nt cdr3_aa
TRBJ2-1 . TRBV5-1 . TGCGCCAGCAGGTCTGCCGGGTCCCTTCACTACAATGAGCAGTTCTTC CASRSAGSLHYNEQFF
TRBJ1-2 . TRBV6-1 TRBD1 TGTGCCAGCAGTGTGGGACAGCCTGGCTACACCTTC CASSVGQPGYTF
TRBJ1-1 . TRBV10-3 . TGTGCCATCAGTGAGGAGGGGCAGGCCCATTCAGCTTTCTTT CAISEEGQAHSAFF
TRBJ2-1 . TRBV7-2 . TGTGCCAGCAGCCCGCTGGCCATGCAGTTCTTC CASSPLAMQFF
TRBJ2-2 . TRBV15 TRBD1 TGTGCCACCAGCCGTGTGGGGACAGGGACCACCGGGGAGCTGTTTTTT CATSRVGTGTTGELFF
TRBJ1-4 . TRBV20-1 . TGCAGTGCTAGCCATACAGGGAATGAAAAACTGTTTTTT CSASHTGNEKLFF
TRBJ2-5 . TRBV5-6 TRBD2 TGTGCCAGCAGCCACGGGGGGGCCGCAGAGACCCAGTACTTC CASSHGGAAETQYF
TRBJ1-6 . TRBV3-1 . TGTGCCAGCAGCCCACAGCGGGGAAATTCACCCCTCCACTTT CASSPQRGNSPLHF
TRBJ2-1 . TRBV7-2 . TGTGCCAGCAGCTTAGACTTGGGGGGTGAGCAGTTCTTC CASSLDLGGEQFF
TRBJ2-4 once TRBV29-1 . TGCAGCGTTGACCTGACGGGAGCCAAAAACATTCAGTACTTC CSVDLTGAKNIQYF
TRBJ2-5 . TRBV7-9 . TGTGCCAGCAGCTTAAAAGGCTCACAAGAGACCCAGTACTTC CASSLKGSQETQYF
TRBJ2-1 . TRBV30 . TGTGCCTGGCGTCCCGGGAATGAGCAGTTCTTC CAWRPGNEQFF
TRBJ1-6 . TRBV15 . TGTGCCACCAGCGTCTTCGGGCCGAATTCACCCCTCCACTTT CATSVFGPNSPLHF
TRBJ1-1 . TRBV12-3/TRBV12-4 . TGTGCCAGCAGCCCCTGGTTGGACACTGAAGCTTTCTTT CASSPWLDTEAFF
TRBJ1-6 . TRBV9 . TGTGCCAGCAGCCCCCAAGGTGGGGGATTTTATAATTCACCCCTCCACTTT CASSPQGGGFYNSPLHF
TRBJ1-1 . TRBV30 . TGTGCCTTCTCCCGGGCCCTGAACACTGAAGCTTTCTTT CAFSRALNTEAFF
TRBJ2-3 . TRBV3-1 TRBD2 TGTGCCAGCAGCCTCTCGGCGGGGGTGCCCACAGATACGCAGTATTTT CASSLSAGVPTDTQYF
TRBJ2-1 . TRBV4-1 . TGCACCAGCAGCCAAGTTCAGGTTAATGAGCAGTTCTTC CTSSQVQVNEQFF
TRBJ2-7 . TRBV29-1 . TGCAGCGTACGGACGGATCCCACTTCCTACGAGCAGTACTTC CSVRTDPTSYEQYF
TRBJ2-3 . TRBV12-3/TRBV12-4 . TGTGCCAGCAGTTTAGACGGGCCACACACAGATACGCAGTATTTT CASSLDGPHTDTQYF
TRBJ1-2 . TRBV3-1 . TGTGCCAGCAGCCAAGATCACGCAGGAAACTATGGCTACACCTTC CASSQDHAGNYGYTF
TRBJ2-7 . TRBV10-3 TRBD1 TGTGCCATCAGCTTACAGGGGAACGAGCAGTACTTC CAISLQGNEQYF
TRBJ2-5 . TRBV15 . TGTGCCACCAGCAGAGCTTTTCTGGAGACCCAGTACTTC CATSRAFLETQYF
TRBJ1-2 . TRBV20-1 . TGCAGTGCTAGAGGTCAGGGTGATGGCTACACCTTC CSARGQGDGYTF